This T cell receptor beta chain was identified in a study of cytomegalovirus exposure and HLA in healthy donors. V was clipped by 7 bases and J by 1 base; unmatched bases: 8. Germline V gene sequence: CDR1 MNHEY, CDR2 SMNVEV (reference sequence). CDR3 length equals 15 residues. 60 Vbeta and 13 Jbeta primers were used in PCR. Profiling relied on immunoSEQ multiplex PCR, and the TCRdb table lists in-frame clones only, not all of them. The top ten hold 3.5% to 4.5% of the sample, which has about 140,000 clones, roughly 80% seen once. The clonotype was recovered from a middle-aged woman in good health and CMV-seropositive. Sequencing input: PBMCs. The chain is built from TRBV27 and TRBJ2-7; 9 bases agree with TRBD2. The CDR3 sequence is CASKASGTLSYEQYF. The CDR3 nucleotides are TGTGCCAGCAAGGCTAGCGGGACCTTATCCTACGAGCAGTACTTC.